The rows below give T cell receptor beta chains drawn from one sample of a study of molecular identifiers for immune sequencing clone quantification. Via MiXCR, TCRdb re-called the PCR reads, giving one row per CDR3 protein. Here the sample spans about 630,000 distinct CDR3 sequences, roughly 23% being singletons. Sample: naive CD8+ T cells from blood, with Jurkat cell RNA spiked in. All receptors come from a human donor in good health. Some libraries in this study had Jurkat cell RNA spiked in. Both conserved end residues are part of each CDR3. The D gene is left open where the match is weak. Clone size is given for some rows only: seen once, a few or many times, or a class if the clone is expanded.

V gene: TRBV11-3
J gene: TRBJ2-4
clone size: .
D gene: .
CDR3 DNA: TGTGCCAGCAGCAGACCTCGGGGTCAGTACTTC
CDR3 protein: CASSRPRGQYF

V gene: TRBV5-3
J gene: TRBJ2-7
clone size: .
D gene: TRBD2
CDR3 DNA: TGTGCCAGCAGCTGGGACTTAGCGGGAGTCCCCACCTACGAGCAGTACTTC
CDR3 protein: CASSWDLAGVPTYEQYF

V gene: TRBV20-1
J gene: TRBJ2-5
clone size: .
D gene: TRBD1
CDR3 DNA: TGCAGTGCTAGCGGTCGGGACAGTCAGACCCAGTACTTC
CDR3 protein: CSASGRDSQTQYF

V gene: TRBV7-9
J gene: TRBJ2-7
clone size: many
D gene: .
CDR3 DNA: TGTGCCAGCAGCACCAGGGCTACCTACGAGCAGTACTTC
CDR3 protein: CASSTRATYEQYF

V gene: TRBV4-1
J gene: TRBJ2-3
clone size: few
D gene: TRBD2
CDR3 DNA: TGCGCCAGCAGCCAAGATGTGAGCGGGGGTTTGGATACGCAGTATTTT
CDR3 protein: CASSQDVSGGLDTQYF

V gene: TRBV4-3
J gene: TRBJ2-7
clone size: .
D gene: .
CDR3 DNA: TGCGCCAGCAGCCAATTCGCCTCCGGGACAAGCTCCTACGAGCAGTACTTC
CDR3 protein: CASSQFASGTSSYEQYF

V gene: TRBV9
J gene: TRBJ2-3
clone size: many
D gene: .
CDR3 DNA: TGTGCCAGCAGCGTAGCATACACAGATACGCAGTATTTT
CDR3 protein: CASSVAYTDTQYF

V gene: TRBV7-9
J gene: TRBJ1-2
clone size: .
D gene: TRBD1
CDR3 DNA: TGTCCCAGCAGCGGACAGGGGATCTATGGCTACACCTTC
CDR3 protein: CPSSGQGIYGYTF

V gene: TRBV6-5
J gene: TRBJ2-3
clone size: many
D gene: TRBD2
CDR3 DNA: TGTGCCAGCAGTTACTCAGCGGGGTCTAGCACAGATACGCAGTATTTT
CDR3 protein: CASSYSAGSSTDTQYF

V gene: TRBV7-2
J gene: TRBJ1-5
clone size: many
D gene: .
CDR3 DNA: TGTGCCAGCAGCTTAGAATATAGCAATCAGCCCCAGCATTTT
CDR3 protein: CASSLEYSNQPQHF

V gene: TRBV28
J gene: TRBJ2-7
clone size: .
D gene: TRBD1
CDR3 DNA: TGTGCCAGCAGTTACGAGGGGGCGAGGTCCTACGAGCAGTACTTC
CDR3 protein: CASSYEGARSYEQYF

V gene: TRBV30
J gene: TRBJ1-1
clone size: many
D gene: TRBD1
CDR3 DNA: TGTGCCTGGAGTGTAACAGGGGGCGTAACTGAAGCTTTCTTT
CDR3 protein: CAWSVTGGVTEAFF

V gene: TRBV2
J gene: TRBJ2-7
clone size: .
D gene: .
CDR3 DNA: TGTGCCAGCAGGGGGGTGACAGATCCGTTTTACGAGCAGTACTTC
CDR3 protein: CASRGVTDPFYEQYF

V gene: TRBV27
J gene: TRBJ1-2
clone size: few
D gene: TRBD1
CDR3 DNA: TGTGCCAGCAGTTCGGACGGGACAGGGGGTTACTATGGCTACACCTTC
CDR3 protein: CASSSDGTGGYYGYTF

V gene: TRBV7-9
J gene: TRBJ1-6
clone size: .
D gene: .
CDR3 DNA: TGTGCCAGCAGCTTAAGGGACCCAAATTCACCCCTCCACTTT
CDR3 protein: CASSLRDPNSPLHF

V gene: TRBV6-6
J gene: TRBJ2-1
clone size: .
D gene: .
CDR3 DNA: TGTGCCAGCAGTTACTCGATTTTCAGACGGGGCCATGAGCAGTTCTTC
CDR3 protein: CASSYSIFRRGHEQFF

V gene: TRBV2
J gene: TRBJ2-7
clone size: few
D gene: .
CDR3 DNA: TGTGCCAGCAGTGAAGAGACTGTATTCTGCGAGCAGTACTTC
CDR3 protein: CASSEETVFCEQYF

V gene: TRBV7-3
J gene: TRBJ2-1
clone size: few
D gene: TRBD2
CDR3 DNA: TGTGCCAGCAGCTTAAGTGGGGGGACTAGACTCCCCAATGAGCAGTTCTTC
CDR3 protein: CASSLSGGTRLPNEQFF

V gene: TRBV7-9
J gene: TRBJ2-5
clone size: few
D gene: .
CDR3 DNA: TGTGCCAGCAGCTCCAAGGGGGGACAAGAGACCCAGTACTTC
CDR3 protein: CASSSKGGQETQYF

V gene: TRBV27
J gene: TRBJ2-7
clone size: .
D gene: TRBD2
CDR3 DNA: TGTGCCAGCAGTCCCCATAGCGGGAACCCCTACGAGCAGTACTTC
CDR3 protein: CASSPHSGNPYEQYF

V gene: TRBV29-1
J gene: TRBJ1-4
clone size: few
D gene: .
CDR3 DNA: TGCAGCGTTGCACAGACTAATGAAAAACTGTTTTTT
CDR3 protein: CSVAQTNEKLFF

V gene: TRBV4-1
J gene: TRBJ1-1
clone size: .
D gene: .
CDR3 DNA: TGCGCCAGCAGCCAAGGCCCTGGGGTAGGCGGATCTGAAGCTTTCTTT
CDR3 protein: CASSQGPGVGGSEAFF

V gene: TRBV6-5
J gene: TRBJ2-4
clone size: .
D gene: .
CDR3 DNA: TGTGCCAGCAGGCCAGTTCCGTTAGCCAAAAACATTCAGTACTTC
CDR3 protein: CASRPVPLAKNIQYF

V gene: TRBV29-1
J gene: TRBJ2-2
clone size: many
D gene: TRBD1
CDR3 DNA: TGCAGCGTTGAAGGGACAGGGTCGAACACCGGGGAGCTGTTTTTT
CDR3 protein: CSVEGTGSNTGELFF

V gene: TRBV5-1
J gene: TRBJ2-2
clone size: .
D gene: TRBD2
CDR3 DNA: TGCGCCAGCAGCGGGGATGCGGGAGCGAACACCGGGGAGCTGTTTTTT
CDR3 protein: CASSGDAGANTGELFF

V gene: TRBV3-1
J gene: TRBJ2-5
clone size: .
D gene: TRBD2
CDR3 DNA: TGTGCCAGCAGCCAAGATGTACTAGCGGGAGCCTTAGGAACCCAGTACTTC
CDR3 protein: CASSQDVLAGALGTQYF

V gene: TRBV29-1
J gene: TRBJ1-1
clone size: many
D gene: .
CDR3 DNA: TGCAGCGTTGGGGACTGGAACACTGAAGCTTTCTTT
CDR3 protein: CSVGDWNTEAFF

V gene: TRBV29-1
J gene: TRBJ2-7
clone size: many
D gene: .
CDR3 DNA: TGCAGCGTTGAAGATCACAGGTTCGGCTACGAGCAGTACTTC
CDR3 protein: CSVEDHRFGYEQYF

V gene: TRBV2
J gene: TRBJ2-3
clone size: few
D gene: TRBD1
CDR3 DNA: TGTGCCAGCAGAGACCCCTCTTGGACAGGCGGCCGCACAGATACGCAGTATTTT
CDR3 protein: CASRDPSWTGGRTDTQYF

V gene: TRBV4-1
J gene: TRBJ1-1
clone size: .
D gene: .
CDR3 DNA: TGCGCCAGCAGCCAAGGATGGGGATTCGGGGCTTTCTTT
CDR3 protein: CASSQGWGFGAFF

V gene: TRBV4-3
J gene: TRBJ1-1
clone size: .
D gene: .
CDR3 DNA: TGCGCCAGCAGCCAAGATATGGGACTCCTGAACACTGAAGCTTTCTTT
CDR3 protein: CASSQDMGLLNTEAFF

V gene: TRBV7-9
J gene: TRBJ1-2
clone size: few
D gene: TRBD1
CDR3 DNA: TGTGCCAGCAGCTTAGATGGGACAGACTACGGCTATGGCTACACCTTC
CDR3 protein: CASSLDGTDYGYGYTF

V gene: TRBV13
J gene: TRBJ2-5
clone size: .
D gene: TRBD1
CDR3 DNA: TGTGCCAGCAGCTCATACAGGGGGCGAGAGACCCAGTACTTC
CDR3 protein: CASSSYRGRETQYF

V gene: TRBV12-5
J gene: TRBJ2-2
clone size: few
D gene: TRBD1
CDR3 DNA: TGTGCTAGTGGACTGAGTCGGACAGGGGTCACCGGGGAGCTGTTTTTT
CDR3 protein: CASGLSRTGVTGELFF

V gene: TRBV9
J gene: TRBJ2-3
clone size: few
D gene: .
CDR3 DNA: TGTGCCAGCAGCGTACGGGGGTCTAGCACAGATACGCAGTATTTT
CDR3 protein: CASSVRGSSTDTQYF

V gene: TRBV6-5
J gene: TRBJ2-3
clone size: few
D gene: .
CDR3 DNA: TGTGCCAGCAGTTACTCGGTAGGGTATCCAGATACGCAGTATTTT
CDR3 protein: CASSYSVGYPDTQYF

V gene: TRBV4-2
J gene: TRBJ1-2
clone size: few
D gene: .
CDR3 DNA: TGTGCCAGCAGCCAAGAGTTGGGGGATCACTATGGCTACACCTTC
CDR3 protein: CASSQELGDHYGYTF

V gene: TRBV2
J gene: TRBJ2-3
clone size: many
D gene: TRBD2
CDR3 DNA: TGTGCCAGCAGTGGAACCTCGACTAGCGCACGCACAGATACGCAGTATTTT
CDR3 protein: CASSGTSTSARTDTQYF

V gene: TRBV20-1
J gene: TRBJ2-3
clone size: .
D gene: TRBD1
CDR3 DNA: TGCAGTGCTAGGGACAGGGTGAGGGTGGTAGCTATTGATACGCAGTATTTT
CDR3 protein: CSARDRVRVVAIDTQYF

V gene: TRBV11-3
J gene: TRBJ2-7
clone size: .
D gene: TRBD1
CDR3 DNA: TGTGCCAGCAGATCCGCCACTTCCGGGGCAGGGGGCTACGAGCAGTACTTC
CDR3 protein: CASRSATSGAGGYEQYF

V gene: TRBV24-1
J gene: TRBJ1-2
clone size: many
D gene: .
CDR3 DNA: TGTGCCGCCAACCGTCTAATGTACACCTTC
CDR3 protein: CAANRLMYTF

V gene: TRBV13
J gene: TRBJ2-2
clone size: .
D gene: .
CDR3 DNA: TGTGCCAGCAGCTTAACCCCCGGGATGGGGACCAGGAACACCGGGGAGCTGTTTTTT
CDR3 protein: CASSLTPGMGTRNTGELFF

V gene: TRBV9
J gene: TRBJ2-1
clone size: few
D gene: .
CDR3 DNA: TGTGCCAGCAGCATCGAAAGCTCCTACAATGAGCAGTTCTTC
CDR3 protein: CASSIESSYNEQFF

V gene: TRBV7-8
J gene: TRBJ2-7
clone size: .
D gene: TRBD1
CDR3 DNA: TGTGCCAGCACCTCCTCAACCGGGACAGACTACGAGCAGTACTTC
CDR3 protein: CASTSSTGTDYEQYF

V gene: TRBV6-5
J gene: TRBJ2-1
clone size: many
D gene: .
CDR3 DNA: TGTGCCAGCAGTTACCAGACGGGGTCTGGGAATGAGCAGTTCTTC
CDR3 protein: CASSYQTGSGNEQFF